A single sample is the source of the 31 T cell receptor beta chains below, sequenced in a study of shared clonotypes between healthy human individuals (dated by TCRdb to the early 2020s). The library came from the immunoSEQ multiplex PCR assay. Held by TCRdb, this immuneACCESS table contains in-frame sequences only and omits some clones. Under half of the omission traces to an unresolved V gene where checked; the cause of the rest is unknown. The sample records some 1 million clones, around 76% of which are singletons. 1.4% to 1.5% of the sample is held by the ten biggest clonotypes. The specimen was memory CD4+ T cells sorted from blood. This specimen's cell subset or site label, per the study, means: CD45RA-negative fraction. All receptors derive from a man younger than 30 in good health.

The J gene is TRBJ2-7, the V gene TRBV7-9; D remains ambiguous. V dropped 2 bases and J dropped 3 bases, with 8 bases sitting between them. Germline assignment: CDR1 SEHNR and CDR2 FQNEAQ (reference sequence). This CDR3 contains 13 residues. The chain's CDR3 is CASSLLTNYEQYF. The CDR3, as DNA: TGTGCCAGCAGCTTATTGACAAACTACGAGCAGTACTTC.

This clone has just a few counts. Other nucleotide sequences from this sample produce the same CDR3. V usage is TRBV7-2 and J usage is TRBJ1-5; 7 bases are a match to TRBD1. The CDR3 spans 15 residues. Looked up from germline, CDR1 is SGHTA and CDR2 is FQGNSA. With 4 bases clipped from V and 3 bases from J, the junction kept 6 bases outside the gene matches. The CDR3 region has the DNA TGTGCCAGCAGCTCCCAGGGGGGGTCCAATCAGCCCCAGCATTTT. As protein: CASSSQGGSNQPQHF.

The chain couples TRBV7-6 to TRBJ2-7; D may be TRBD2 (6 bases). V was shortened by 2 bases and J by 5 bases, with 16 bases between the two germline ends. The CDR3 is 15 residues long. Germline V gene lookup returns CDR1 SGHVS and CDR2 FNYEAQ. DNA for the CDR3: TGTGCCAGCAGCTTATTGGGGGGAGCAAGCAACGAGCAGTACTTC. The encoded protein is CASSLLGGASNEQYF. Full variable domain (missing parts from reference TRBV7-6 and TRBJ2-7): GAGVSQSPRYKVTKRGQDVALRCDPISGHVSLYWYRQALGQGPEFLTYFNYEAQQDKSGLPNDRFSAERPEGSISTLTIQRTEQRDSAMYRCASSLLGGASNEQYFGPGTRLTVT.

The J gene is TRBJ2-1, the V gene TRBV6-5; possible D gene TRBD1, 6 bases. The CDR3 contains 13 residues. Trimming pared 7 bases from V and 3 bases from J, leaving 10 bases between. Germline V gene lookup returns CDR1 MNHEY and CDR2 SVGAGI. The CDR3 sequence is CASNKQGYNEQFF. In nucleotides, the CDR3 is TGTGCCAGCAATAAACAGGGCTACAATGAGCAGTTCTTC.

The chain recombines TRBV7-6 with TRBJ2-7; 8 nucleotides agree with TRBD2. The CDR3 is made up of 17 amino acids. Trimming removed 5 bases from V and 2 bases from J; junction bases left unmatched: 14. Germline V lookup: CDR1 SGHVS, CDR2 FNYEAQ. The CDR3 region has the DNA TGTGCCAGCAGCACCCCGATCCAGCGGGAGCCGACCTACGAGCAGTACTTC. This sequence encodes CASSTPIQREPTYEQYF.

CDR3 residues: CASSQGGGLADTQYF. CDR3 DNA: TGTGCCAGCAGCCAAGGCGGGGGGCTAGCGGATACGCAGTATTTT. The rearrangement uses TRBV4-2 and TRBJ2-3; 8 bases match TRBD2. CDR3 length: 15 residues. Germline V gene sequence: CDR1 LGHNA, CDR2 YNFKEQ. V shed 1 base, J shed 6 bases, and the junction held 6 bases outside the gene matches.

This clone was observed a single time. The V call is TRBV7-2, the J call TRBJ2-1; either TRBD1 or TRBD2 may supply D (5 bases each). The CDR3 consists of 14 residues. With 5 bases removed from V and 5 bases from J, the gap between germline ends came to 13 bases. CDR1 and CDR2 (germline): SGHTA, FQGNSA. Written as DNA, the CDR3 is TGTGCCAGCAGCAGGGGAGTTGAACACAATGAGCAGTTCTTC. Residues: CASSRGVEHNEQFF.

The chain joins TRBV5-1 to TRBJ2-3, with 7 positions matching TRBD2. The CDR3 covers 16 residues. V gave up 0 bases and J gave up 2 bases; unmatched junction bases: 6. In germline, CDR1 is SGHRS, CDR2 YFSETQ. The CDR3 protein is CASSLVGGSFTDTQYF. In DNA form, the CDR3 reads TGCGCCAGCAGCTTGGTAGGCGGGAGTTTCACAGATACGCAGTATTTT. Combining the CDR3 with reference TRBV5-1 and TRBJ2-3 gives the whole variable domain KAGVTQTPRYLIKTRGQQVTLSCSPISGHRSVSWYQQTPGQGLQFLFEYFSETQRNKGNFPGRFSGRQFSNSRSEMNVSTLELGDSALYLCASSLVGGSFTDTQYFGPGTRLTVL.

The chain couples TRBV30 to TRBJ2-7; 8 bases are shared with TRBD1. V lost 2 bases, J lost 4 bases, and 10 bases stayed unmatched. The germline V gene encodes CDR1 GTSNPN and CDR2 SVGIG (reference sequence). This CDR3 has 15 residues. The CDR3 is CAWSPMDRVMYEQYF. Written as DNA, the CDR3 is TGTGCCTGGAGTCCTATGGACAGGGTAATGTACGAGCAGTACTTC.

The rearrangement links TRBV10-3 to TRBJ2-1, with 8 bases matching TRBD2. CDR3 size: 14 residues. Germline V lookup: CDR1 ENHRY, CDR2 SYGVKD. Trimming removed 0 bases from V and 8 bases from J; junction bases left unmatched: 3. Here the CDR3 reads CAISESVRGDEQFF. DNA of the CDR3: TGTGCCATCAGTGAGTCGGTGCGGGGGGATGAGCAGTTCTTC.

Of note for this clone: One junction end does not reproduce the germline sequence, and a read error may be involved. This chain links TRBV5-1 with TRBJ1-2, with D hard to call. This CDR3 has 15 amino acids. Germline V gives CDR1 SGHRS, CDR2 YFSETQ. In DNA form, the CDR3 reads TGCGCCAGCAACTTGTCGGGCCAGTGGGCGAATGGCTACACCTTC. Translation gives CASNLSGQWANGYTF.

The genes are TRBV27 and TRBJ2-7, with 8 positions matching TRBD2. Germline-derived CDR1 and CDR2 are MNHEY and SMNVEV (reference sequence). Trimming cost V 2 bases and J 13 bases; bases outside gene matches: 10. This CDR3 comprises 13 residues. The CDR3: CASSLAPAGTSYF. The CDR3 DNA sequence: TGTGCCAGCAGTTTAGCTCCGGCCGGGACTAGTTACTTC.

On this clone: Germline and junction disagree at one end, which may indicate a read error. The gene calls are TRBV30 and TRBJ2-1; no definite D call. CDR1 is GTSNPN and CDR2 is SVGIG in the germline V gene (reference sequence). This CDR3 has 14 amino acids. CDR3: CAWGVRAAHNEQFF. The CDR3 coding sequence is TGTGCCTGGGGTGTCCGGGCCGCCCACAATGAGCAGTTCTTC.

The chain links TRBV9 to TRBJ2-7, with D possibly TRBD1 on 6 matching bases. Trimming shortened V by 3 bases and J by 5 bases, and 15 bases separated the two germline ends. Germline V gene lookup returns CDR1 SGDLS and CDR2 YYNGEE. The CDR3 runs 14 residues. CDR3 DNA: TGTGCCAGCAGCGGAACAGGGATCGGGCACGAGCAGTACTTC. It encodes CASSGTGIGHEQYF. Full variable domain (remainder filled in from reference TRBV9 and TRBJ2-7): DSGVTQTPKHLITATGQRVTLRCSPRSGDLSVYWYQQSLDQGLQFLIQYYNGEERAKGNILERFSAQQFPDLHSELNLSSLELGDSALYFCASSGTGIGHEQYFGPGTRLTVT.

The chain is built from TRBV2 and TRBJ2-3, with 9 bases matching TRBD2. Germline V gene data show CDR1 as SNHLY and CDR2 as FYNNEI. This CDR3 region has 16 residues. V lost 7 bases and J lost 1; bases outside the gene matches: 9. DNA for the CDR3: TGTGCCAGCAAGGGCGGGAGGGCCGGTGGCACAGATACGCAGTATTTT. This gives the protein CASKGGRAGGTDTQYF.

This clone has more than one count but fewer than ten. The chain has TRBV5-1 and TRBJ2-1; perhaps TRBD2 as D (6 bases). V was clipped by 4 bases and J by 4 bases, with 15 bases between them. Looked up from germline, CDR1 is SGHRS and CDR2 is YFSETQ. CDR3 length: 15 residues. The CDR3 here is CASSRQAGYYNEQFF. As DNA, the CDR3 is TGCGCCAGCAGCCGCCAGGCGGGGTATTACAATGAGCAGTTCTTC. Full variable domain (rest looked up from reference TRBV5-1 and TRBJ2-1): KAGVTQTPRYLIKTRGQQVTLSCSPISGHRSVSWYQQTPGQGLQFLFEYFSETQRNKGNFPGRFSGRQFSNSRSEMNVSTLELGDSALYLCASSRQAGYYNEQFFGPGTRLTVL.

This clone was detected once. The chain has TRBV7-8 and TRBJ2-1; TRBD2 aligns across 13 bases. Germline values: CDR1 SGHVS, CDR2 FQNEAQ. The CDR3 has 20 residues. V gave up 9 bases and J gave up 4 bases; unmatched junction bases: 21. CDR3 nucleotides: TGTGCCAGTTTCCAAGACTCGGGACTAGCGGGATTCGTTGCGTACAATGAGCAGTTCTTC. Its protein is CASFQDSGLAGFVAYNEQFF.

The chain uses TRBV7-2 and TRBJ2-1; 7 positions match TRBD2. The V segment lost 3 bases and the J segment 9 bases; nucleotides outside the gene matches: 8. The CDR3 loop spans 14 amino acids. Germline V lookup: CDR1 SGHTA, CDR2 FQGNSA. CDR3 DNA: TGTGCCAGCAGCTTGAATGGCGGGAGATCTGAGCAGTTCTTC. It codes for CASSLNGGRSEQFF.

In this sample, this clone turned up once. This chain uses TRBV30 with TRBJ1-2; D gene ambiguous. The CDR3 runs to 12 residues. V lost 5 bases, J lost 4 bases, and 11 bases lay in between. The germline V gene encodes CDR1 GTSNPN and CDR2 SVGIG (reference sequence). The CDR3 DNA sequence: TGTGCCTGGGCGCTGGGGAGCTATGGCTACACCTTC. Translation: CAWALGSYGYTF.

Concerning this clone itself: The same CDR3 can be traced to other DNA sequences in this sample. The chain has TRBV5-1 and TRBJ1-2; 11 bases agree with TRBD1. CDR3 length equals 15 residues. CDR1 and CDR2 (germline): SGHRS, YFSETQ. J gave up 1 base and V 7 bases, and 6 bases lay outside the gene matches. CDR3 sequence (DNA): TGCGCCAGCTCGACCGGGACAGGGGGTAACTATGGCTACACCTTC. It specifies CASSTGTGGNYGYTF. Full variable domain (remainder filled in from reference TRBV5-1 and TRBJ1-2): KAGVTQTPRYLIKTRGQQVTLSCSPISGHRSVSWYQQTPGQGLQFLFEYFSETQRNKGNFPGRFSGRQFSNSRSEMNVSTLELGDSALYLCASSTGTGGNYGYTFGSGTRLTVV.

The chain is built from TRBV19 and TRBJ1-2; 12 nucleotides line up with TRBD1. From germline, CDR1 is LNHDA and CDR2 SQIVND (reference sequence). This CDR3 has 18 amino acids. With 4 bases clipped from V and 3 bases from J, the junction kept 12 bases outside the gene matches. In nucleotides, the CDR3 is TGTGCCAGTAGTACGATCCCCGGGACAGGGGGCTGGGACTATGGCTACACCTTC. Protein sequence: CASSTIPGTGGWDYGYTF.

The chain couples TRBV9 to TRBJ2-3; 9 bases map to TRBD1. CDR3 length: 12 amino acids. With 5 bases clipped from V and 11 bases from J, the junction kept 6 bases outside the gene matches. The germline V gene has CDR1 SGDLS and CDR2 YYNGEE. CDR3 amino acids: CASSSQGAWQYF. Written as DNA, the CDR3 is TGTGCCAGCAGTTCACAGGGGGCCTGGCAGTATTTT.

This clone was detected once. The V and J genes are TRBV5-1 and TRBJ1-2; 9 nucleotides agree with TRBD1. The germline V gene encodes CDR1 SGHRS and CDR2 YFSETQ. The V segment lost 4 bases and the J segment 8 bases; nucleotides outside the gene matches: 6. The CDR3 is 13 residues long. The CDR3 protein is CASSPGTGQGYTF. CDR3 nucleotide sequence: TGCGCCAGCAGCCCCGGGACAGGGCAGGGCTACACCTTC.

In regard to this clone: Other DNA sequences in this sample translate to the same CDR3. This chain joins TRBV5-1 and TRBJ1-2; D perhaps matches TRBD1 (5 bases). This CDR3 comprises 14 residues. V shed 3 bases and J shed 1 base, with 10 bases lying between them. Germline loops: CDR1 SGHRS, CDR2 YFSETQ. CDR3 in DNA: TGCGCCAGCAGCTCCGGGACGGGTAACTATGGCTACACCTTC. Translated: CASSSGTGNYGYTF.

CDR3 sequence: CASSPPAGGTNSYNEQFF. The CDR3 DNA sequence: TGTGCCAGCTCACCACCCGCCGGCGGAACTAACTCCTACAATGAGCAGTTCTTC. The V call is TRBV18, the J call TRBJ2-1; D is unresolved. Trimming shortened V by 0 bases and J by 0 bases, and 15 bases separated the two germline ends. The germline V gene encodes CDR1 KGHSH and CDR2 LQKENI. CDR3 length: 18 residues. The full variable domain, its missing parts supplied by reference TRBV18 and TRBJ2-1, is NAGVMQNPRHLVRRRGQEARLRCSPMKGHSHVYWYRQLPEEGLKFMVYLQKENIIDESGMPKERFSAEFPKEGPSILRIQQVVRGDSAAYFCASSPPAGGTNSYNEQFFGPGTRLTVL.

This clone came up once. The V call is TRBV19, the J call TRBJ2-3; no clear D gene. Trimming took off 8 bases at V and 6 bases at J, with 9 bases between the two ends. This CDR3 comprises 11 residues. Looked up from germline, CDR1 is LNHDA and CDR2 is SQIVND (reference sequence). CDR3 in DNA: TGTGCCAGTGCTATGGCCGATACGCAGTATTTT. Protein: CASAMADTQYF.

The V call is TRBV7-3, the J call TRBJ2-2; D ambiguous. The CDR3 covers 15 residues. V was pared by 1 base and J by 4 bases, with 10 bases between. Germline V lookup: CDR1 SGHTA, CDR2 FQGTGA. The CDR3, as DNA: TGTGCCAGCAGCTTAAGCCCACGAGGCACCGGGGAGCTGTTTTTT. It specifies CASSLSPRGTGELFF. The entire variable domain, with the rest obtained from reference TRBV7-3 and TRBJ2-2, is as follows: GAGVSQTPSNKVTEKGKYVELRCDPISGHTALYWYRQSLGQGPEFLIYFQGTGAADDSGLPNDRFFAVRPEGSVSTLKIQRTERGDSAVYLCASSLSPRGTGELFFGEGSRLTVL.

The chain is built from TRBV5-1 and TRBJ2-5, with TRBD2 matching 13 bases. Germline CDR1 and CDR2: SGHRS and YFSETQ. CDR3 length: 15 residues. The ends lost 4 bases at V and 3 bases at J; junction bases unmatched: 3. This CDR3 reads CASSAGTSGEETQYF. The CDR3, as DNA: TGCGCCAGCAGCGCCGGGACTAGCGGGGAAGAGACCCAGTACTTC.

This clone was detected only once. V usage is TRBV5-1 and J usage is TRBJ2-3; TRBD2 might be the D (6 bases). CDR1 is SGHRS and CDR2 is YFSETQ in the germline V gene. The CDR3 is 14 residues long. Trimming removed 7 bases at V and 0 bases at J, with 12 bases between. The CDR3 DNA reads as TGCGCCAGCGTTCGGGGGACTAGCACAGATACGCAGTATTTT. Translation: CASVRGTSTDTQYF.

The chain recombines TRBV11-2 with TRBJ2-2, with 8 bases aligning to TRBD2. Germline CDR1 and CDR2: SGHAT and FQNNGV. V lost 2 bases and J lost 4; bases outside the gene matches: 6. This CDR3 spans 16 amino acids. The CDR3 coding sequence is TGTGCCAGCAGCTTACTTGGCGGGGGGAGCACCGGGGAGCTGTTTTTT. This gives the protein CASSLLGGGSTGELFF.

The rearrangement uses TRBV30 and TRBJ1-2; 8 bases fit TRBD1. This CDR3 spans 12 amino acids. The V and J ends lost 8 bases and 6 bases, in that order; junction bases with no gene match: 8. Germline loops: CDR1 GTSNPN, CDR2 SVGIG (reference sequence). In DNA form, the CDR3 reads TGTGCCGGAACCGGGACAGGCAATGGCTACACCTTC. Protein product: CAGTGTGNGYTF.